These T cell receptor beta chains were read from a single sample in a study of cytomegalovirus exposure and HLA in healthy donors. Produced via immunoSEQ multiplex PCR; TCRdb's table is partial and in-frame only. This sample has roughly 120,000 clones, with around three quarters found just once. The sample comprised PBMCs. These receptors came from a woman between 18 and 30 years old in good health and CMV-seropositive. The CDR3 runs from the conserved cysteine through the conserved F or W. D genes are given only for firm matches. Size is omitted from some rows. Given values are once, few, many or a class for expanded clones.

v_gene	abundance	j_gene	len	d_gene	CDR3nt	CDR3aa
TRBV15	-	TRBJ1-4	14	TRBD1	TGTGCCACCAGCGGGCGGGACAGGGGTGAAAAACTGTTTTTT	CATSGRDRGEKLFF
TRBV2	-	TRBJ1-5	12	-	TGTGCCAGCAGTGACAGGGATCAGCCCCAGCATTTT	CASSDRDQPQHF
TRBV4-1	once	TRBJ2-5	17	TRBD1	TGCGCCAGCAGCCAAGGACAGCCGGGACAGGGAGGAGAGACCCAGTACTTC	CASSQGQPGQGGETQYF
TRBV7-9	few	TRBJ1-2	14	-	TGTGCCAGCAGCCAGATGAGACAGAACTATGGCTACACCTTC	CASSQMRQNYGYTF
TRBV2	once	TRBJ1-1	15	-	TGTGCCAGCAGTGAAGCTAGTACAGCGAACACTGAAGCTTTCTTT	CASSEASTANTEAFF
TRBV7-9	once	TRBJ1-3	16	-	TGTGCCAGCAGCTTATGGCCGGGTATCTCTGGAAACACCATATATTTT	CASSLWPGISGNTIYF
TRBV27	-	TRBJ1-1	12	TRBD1	TGTGCCAGCAGTTTGTCAGGGGGCAAAGCTTTCTTT	CASSLSGGKAFF
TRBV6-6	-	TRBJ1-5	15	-	TGTGCCAGCAGAGCCGGGACACTGTTCAATCAGCCCCAGCATTTT	CASRAGTLFNQPQHF
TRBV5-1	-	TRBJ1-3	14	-	TGCGCCAGCAGAGAACAGGGATTTGGAAACACCATATATTTT	CASREQGFGNTIYF
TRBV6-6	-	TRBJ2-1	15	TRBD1	TGTGCCAGCAGTCTCAGGGACAGAGCCTACAATGAGCAGTTCTTC	CASSLRDRAYNEQFF
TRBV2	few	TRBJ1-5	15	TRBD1	TGTGCCAGCAGTCGGGACAGGGGGCAAAATCAGCCCCAGCATTTT	CASSRDRGQNQPQHF
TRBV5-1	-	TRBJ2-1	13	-	TGCGCCAGCAGCTCAGTACAGGCCGATGAGCAGTTCTTC	CASSSVQADEQFF
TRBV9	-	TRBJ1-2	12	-	TGTGCCAGCAGCGTAGACAGCTATGGCTACACCTTC	CASSVDSYGYTF
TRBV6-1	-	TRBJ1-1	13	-	TGTGCCAGTCGACCCCGAGGGAACACTGAAGCTTTCTTT	CASRPRGNTEAFF
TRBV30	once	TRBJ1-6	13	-	TGTGCCTGGAGGGAGGCCTATAATTCACCCCTCCACTTT	CAWREAYNSPLHF
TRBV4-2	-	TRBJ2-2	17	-	TGTGCCAGCAGCCAATTGACCAGAGGGAGGCAAACCGGGGAGCTGTTTTTT	CASSQLTRGRQTGELFF
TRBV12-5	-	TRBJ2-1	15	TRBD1	TGTGCTAGTGGACTGGGACAGGTCTATTACAATGAGCAGTTCTTC	CASGLGQVYYNEQFF
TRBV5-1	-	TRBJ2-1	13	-	TGCGCCAGCGGAACGGGTGTTACCAATGAGCAGTTCTTC	CASGTGVTNEQFF
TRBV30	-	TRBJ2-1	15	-	TGTGCCTGGACGAAGGGGACTGATTTTTACAATGAGCAGTTCTTC	CAWTKGTDFYNEQFF
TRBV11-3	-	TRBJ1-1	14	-	TGTGCCAGCAGCTTAGCCGGGGAATACTCTCGGGCTTTCTTT	CASSLAGEYSRAFF